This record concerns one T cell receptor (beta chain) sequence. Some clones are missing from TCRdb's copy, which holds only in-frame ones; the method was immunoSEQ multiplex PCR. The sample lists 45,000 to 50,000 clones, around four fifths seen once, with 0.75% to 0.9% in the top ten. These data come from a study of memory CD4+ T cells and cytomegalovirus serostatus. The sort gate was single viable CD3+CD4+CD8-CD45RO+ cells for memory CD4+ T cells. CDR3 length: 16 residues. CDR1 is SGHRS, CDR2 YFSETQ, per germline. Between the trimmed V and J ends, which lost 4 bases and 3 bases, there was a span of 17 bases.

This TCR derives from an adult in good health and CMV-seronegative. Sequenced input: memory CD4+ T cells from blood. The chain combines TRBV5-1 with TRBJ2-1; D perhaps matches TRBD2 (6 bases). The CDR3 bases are TGCGCCAGCAGCCTGAGGGTTTTTAGCGGCTACAATGAGCAGTTCTTC. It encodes CASSLRVFSGYNEQFF.